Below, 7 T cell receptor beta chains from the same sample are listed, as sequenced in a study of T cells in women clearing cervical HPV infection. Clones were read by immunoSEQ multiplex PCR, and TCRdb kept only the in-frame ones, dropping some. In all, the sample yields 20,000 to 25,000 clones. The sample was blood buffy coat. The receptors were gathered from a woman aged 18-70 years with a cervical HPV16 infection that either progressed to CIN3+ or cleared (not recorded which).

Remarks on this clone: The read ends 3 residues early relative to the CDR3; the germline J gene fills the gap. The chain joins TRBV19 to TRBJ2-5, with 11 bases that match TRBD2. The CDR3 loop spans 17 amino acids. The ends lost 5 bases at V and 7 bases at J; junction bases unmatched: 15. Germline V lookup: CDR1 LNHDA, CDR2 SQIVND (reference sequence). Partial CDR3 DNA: TGTGCCAGTAGTCCGACGACTAGCGGGGACCCCCGGGGGACC. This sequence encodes CASSPTTSGDPRGT. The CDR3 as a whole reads CASSPTTSGDPRGTQYF.

CDR3 DNA, as far as it was read: TGTGCCAGCAGCCTCGTCGGGGGCAATGAG. Amino acid sequence: CASSLVGGNE. The entire CDR3 protein reads CASSLVGGNEQFF. The chain links TRBV7-2 to TRBJ2-1; D perhaps matches TRBD2 (6 bases). The read stops 3 residues short of the end of the CDR3; the missing end is completed from the germline J gene. Germline V lookup: CDR1 SGHTA, CDR2 FQGNSA. CDR3 length equals 13 residues. The germline V and J ends were trimmed by 5 bases and 6 bases, with 11 bases remaining between them.

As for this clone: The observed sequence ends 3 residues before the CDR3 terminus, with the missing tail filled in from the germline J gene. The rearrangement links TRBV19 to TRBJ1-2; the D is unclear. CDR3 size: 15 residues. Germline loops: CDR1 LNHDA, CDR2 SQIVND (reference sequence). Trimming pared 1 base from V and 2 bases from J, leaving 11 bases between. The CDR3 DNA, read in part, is TGTGCCAGTAGTATAGGTTCGGCAGGAAACTATGGC. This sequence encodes CASSIGSAGNYG. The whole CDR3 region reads CASSIGSAGNYGYTF.

CDR3 sequence: CSAGTPQGETQYF. CDR3 DNA (partial): TGCAGTGCCGGGACACCTCAAGGAGAGACC. This sequence joins TRBV20-1 and TRBJ2-5, with D perhaps matching TRBD1 (6 bases). The observed sequence ends 3 residues before the CDR3 terminus, with the missing tail filled in from the germline J gene. Trimming took off 6 bases at V and 4 bases at J, with 15 bases between the two ends. Germline lookup yields CDR1 DFQATT and CDR2 SNEGSKA (reference sequence). CDR3 length: 13 amino acids.

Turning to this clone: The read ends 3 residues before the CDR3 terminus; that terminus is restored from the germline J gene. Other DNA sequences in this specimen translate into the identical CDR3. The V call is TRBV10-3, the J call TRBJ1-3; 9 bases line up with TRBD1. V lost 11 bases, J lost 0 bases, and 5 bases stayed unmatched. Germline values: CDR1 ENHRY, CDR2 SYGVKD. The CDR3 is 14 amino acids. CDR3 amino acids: CAVRTGDSGNTIYF. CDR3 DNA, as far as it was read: TGTGCCGTTCGGACAGGGGACTCTGGAAACACC.

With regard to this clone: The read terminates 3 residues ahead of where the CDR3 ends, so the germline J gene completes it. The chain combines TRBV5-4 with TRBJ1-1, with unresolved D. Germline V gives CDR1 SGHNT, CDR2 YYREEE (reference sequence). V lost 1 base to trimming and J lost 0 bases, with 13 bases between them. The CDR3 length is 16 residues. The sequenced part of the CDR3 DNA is TGTGCCAGCAGCTTGAGGCCCACGGGGATGAACACTGAA. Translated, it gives CASSLRPTGMNTE. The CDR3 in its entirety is CASSLRPTGMNTEAFF.

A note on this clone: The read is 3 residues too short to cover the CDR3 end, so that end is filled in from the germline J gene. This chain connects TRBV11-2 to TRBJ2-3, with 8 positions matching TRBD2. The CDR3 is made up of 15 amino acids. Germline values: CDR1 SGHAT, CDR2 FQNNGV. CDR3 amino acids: CASSFYGGARETQYF. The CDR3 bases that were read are TGTGCCAGCAGCTTTTACGGGGGGGCAAGAGAGACG.